Below, 22 T cell receptor beta chains from the same sample are listed, as sequenced in a study of T cell responses to AZD1222 COVID-19 vaccine. Repertoires were generated with immunoSEQ multiplex PCR, while TCRdb's copy carries only in-frame clones and drops some. The sample lists roughly 180,000 clones; over 85% were seen once. The input for sequencing was peripheral blood, taken 28 days after the second dose of the MenACWY control vaccine. The receptor source for this set is an adult who received the MenACWY meningococcal vaccine as a control.

The rearrangement links TRBV5-1 to TRBJ2-3; perhaps TRBD2 as D (6 bases). Germline V gene data show CDR1 as SGHRS and CDR2 as YFSETQ. The V end lost 5 bases, the J end lost 6 bases, and 22 bases lay between the germline ends. CDR3 size: 16 residues. DNA for the CDR3: TGCGCCAGCAGTAAGCCCCGGGACTCGAGCCGGGATACGCAGTATTTT. It codes for CASSKPRDSSRDTQYF.

CDR3: CASSQGGPTSGTEAFF. CDR3 in DNA: TGTGCCAGCAGCCAGGGGGGCCCTACCTCAGGCACTGAAGCTTTCTTT. V usage is TRBV7-2 and J usage is TRBJ1-1, with 7 bases matching TRBD1. This CDR3 has 16 residues. J lost 4 bases, V lost 5 bases, and 13 bases had no gene match. From germline, CDR1 is SGHTA and CDR2 FQGNSA.

The chain combines TRBV5-5 with TRBJ2-5; D is perhaps TRBD1 (5 bases). V lost 5 bases, J lost 5 bases, and 13 bases lay in between. Germline lookup yields CDR1 SGHKS and CDR2 YYEKEE (reference sequence). This CDR3 region has 13 residues. CDR3 DNA sequence: TGTGCCAGCAGGATTACAGGTGTGGAGACCCAGTACTTC. It codes for CASRITGVETQYF.

This rearrangement joins TRBV19 to TRBJ1-5; D remains unclear. V was trimmed by 2 bases and J by 5 bases, leaving 7 bases between them. The CDR3 is 13 residues long. Germline-derived CDR1 and CDR2 are LNHDA and SQIVND (reference sequence). In DNA form, the CDR3 reads TGTGCCAGTAGTATACAAAGCTATCAGCCCCAGCATTTT. Translating gives CASSIQSYQPQHF.

This chain connects TRBV28 to TRBJ1-2, with D possibly TRBD1 on 6 matching bases. This CDR3 comprises 17 residues. The V and J ends lost 5 bases and 2 bases respectively, with 21 bases between them. The germline CDR1 and CDR2 sequences are MDHEN and SYDVKM. The CDR3 DNA reads TGTGCCAGCAGTCTCCACCGTCCGCGGGGGGGCAACTATGGCTACACCTTC. Residues: CASSLHRPRGGNYGYTF.

In DNA form, the CDR3 reads TGTGCCAGCAGCCAAGATCTAGGGGGGGGGAACACCGGGGAGCTGTTTTTT. This encodes CASSQDLGGGNTGELFF. The chain is built from TRBV3-1 (or the pseudogene TRBV3-2) and TRBJ2-2; possibly TRBD2 for D (7 bases). The CDR3 spans 17 residues. Germline assignment: CDR1 LGHDT and CDR2 YNNKEL (reference sequence). V was cut by 0 bases and J by 1 base, with 12 bases left in between.

This clone was counted only a few times. The chain employs TRBV5-5 and TRBJ1-2, with TRBD1 matching over 9 bases. V dropped 1 base and J dropped 4; count of bases not matched to a gene: 5. Germline V CDR1 and CDR2: SGHKS, YYEKEE (reference sequence). This CDR3 is 15 amino acids long. Here the CDR3 reads CASSLTGGGGYGYTF. CDR3 DNA: TGTGCCAGCAGCTTGACAGGGGGCGGCGGCTATGGCTACACCTTC.

The chain employs TRBV5-1 and TRBJ2-1, with D perhaps TRBD1 (6 bases). Trimming shortened V by 4 bases and J by 2 bases, and 10 bases separated the two germline ends. This CDR3 region has 14 residues. The V gene's germline CDR1 is SGHRS and CDR2 YFSETQ. DNA of the CDR3: TGCGCCAGCAGCCCGGACAGTACCTACAATGAGCAGTTCTTC. Translated, it gives CASSPDSTYNEQFF.

Written as DNA, the CDR3 is TGTGCCAGCAGACCCCCTTCAAACTATGGCTACACCTTC. As protein: CASRPPSNYGYTF. The chain employs TRBV11-2 and TRBJ1-2; D is undetermined. This CDR3 contains 13 residues. Trimming cost V 6 bases and J 2 bases, with 10 bases left between them. Germline CDR1 SGHAT, CDR2 FQNNGV. Using reference TRBV11-2 and TRBJ1-2 for the parts outside the CDR3, the full variable domain is EAGVAQSPRYKIIEKRQSVAFWCNPISGHATLYWYQQILGQGPKLLIQFQNNGVVDDSQLPKDRFSAERLKGVDSTLKIQPAKLEDSAVYLCASRPPSNYGYTFGSGTRLTVV.

This clone appeared a few times. V is TRBV21-1 and J is TRBJ1-1; the table's D call, TRBD1, has no DNA check behind it. TRBV21-1 is deemed a pseudogene. This CDR3 contains 13 residues. This chain's CDR3 is CARTVGCYTEAFF. The CDR3 DNA reads as TGTGCCAGAACGGTGGGCTGCTACACTGAAGCTTTCTTT.

This rearrangement joins TRBV7-2 to TRBJ1-2; no clear D. From germline, CDR1 is SGHTA and CDR2 FQGNSA. The CDR3 is 14 residues long. V lost 1 base to trimming and J lost 3 bases, with 9 bases between them. The CDR3 is CASSLGPNDYGYTF. The CDR3 DNA reads TGTGCCAGCAGCTTAGGTCCCAATGACTATGGCTACACCTTC.

This chain uses TRBV19 with TRBJ2-7; a weak D match, TRBD1 (6 bases). V was trimmed by 4 bases and J by 0 bases, leaving 7 bases between them. The CDR3 is made up of 13 amino acids. Looked up from germline, CDR1 is LNHDA and CDR2 is SQIVND (reference sequence). The CDR3 coding sequence is TGTGCCAGTAGTAGGGACATCTCCTACGAGCAGTACTTC. Amino acids: CASSRDISYEQYF.

The chain links TRBV5-8 to TRBJ1-5, with TRBD1 identical over 7 bases. The CDR3 extends over 15 amino acids. The trim removed 4 bases at V and 3 bases at J, leaving 7 bases unmatched. CDR1 and CDR2 (germline): SGHTS, YDEGEE. The CDR3 bases are TGTGCCAGCAGCCCAACGGGACAGTACAATCAGCCCCAGCATTTT. Its protein product is CASSPTGQYNQPQHF. Supplemented by reference TRBV5-8 and TRBJ1-5, the full variable domain reads EAGVTQSPTHLIKTRGQQATLRCSPISGHTSVYWYQQALGLGLQFLLWYDEGEERNRGNFPPRFSGRQFPNYSSELNVNALELEDSALYLCASSPTGQYNQPQHFGDGTRLSIL.

The CDR3 DNA sequence: TGTGCCAGTAGTAAGTCAGGTGTGAACACTGAAGCTTTCTTT. Residues: CASSKSGVNTEAFF. The chain couples TRBV19 to TRBJ1-1; unclear D gene. The CDR3 totals 14 residues. The V end was cut by 4 bases, the J end by 0 bases, with 9 bases between. The germline gives CDR1 LNHDA, CDR2 SQIVND (reference sequence). Together with reference TRBV19 and TRBJ1-1, the CDR3 gives the full variable domain: DGGITQSPKYLFRKEGQNVTLSCEQNLNHDAMYWYRQDPGQGLRLIYYSQIVNDFQKGDIAEGYSVSREKKESFPLTVTSAQKNPTAFYLCASSKSGVNTEAFFGQGTRLTVV.

J is TRBJ1-6 and V is TRBV7-2; 7 positions agree with TRBD1. V shed 4 bases, J shed 3 bases, and the junction held 6 bases outside the gene matches. Germline CDR1 reads SGHTA; CDR2 reads FQGNSA. The CDR3 covers 16 residues. CDR3 amino acids: CASSSRGLGYNSPLHF. CDR3 sequence (DNA): TGTGCCAGCAGCTCCAGGGGGTTAGGCTATAATTCACCCCTCCACTTT.

The V and J genes are TRBV2 and TRBJ2-1, with D possibly TRBD2 on 5 matching bases. Germline loops: CDR1 SNHLY, CDR2 FYNNEI. This CDR3 comprises 12 residues. The ends were cut back, 6 bases at V and 6 bases at J, with 9 bases in the middle. The CDR3 nucleotides are TGTGCCAGCAGGAGGACTTCCAATGAGCAGTTCTTC. Translated: CASRRTSNEQFF.

The chain employs TRBV20-1 and TRBJ1-1, with D possibly matching TRBD1 (6 bases). V lost 5 bases and J lost 5, with 9 bases in between. Germline loops: CDR1 DFQATT, CDR2 SNEGSKA (reference sequence). The CDR3 consists of 11 residues. CDR3 nucleotide sequence: TGCAGTGCTTACAGGGATACTGAAGCTTTCTTT. Protein: CSAYRDTEAFF.

As DNA, the CDR3 is TGCGCCAGCAGTCGACAGTTGCCGACTGAAAAACTGTTTTTT. Amino acids: CASSRQLPTEKLFF. The chain uses TRBV4-1 and TRBJ1-4; maybe TRBD1 (5 bases). The CDR3 sequence is 14 residues long. V gave up 6 bases and J gave up 7 bases, with 15 bases separating them. The germline V gene has CDR1 MGHRA and CDR2 YSYEKL.

The chain joins TRBV25-1 to TRBJ1-4; no reliable D call. CDR1 is MGHDK and CDR2 is SYGVNS in the germline V gene. The CDR3 has 15 residues. Trimming left V 5 bases short and J 0 bases short, with 10 bases between. The CDR3 here is CASSSSIATNEKLFF. Here the CDR3 DNA reads TGTGCCAGCAGTTCATCAATCGCAACTAATGAAAAACTGTTTTTT.

The chain couples TRBV28 to TRBJ1-4; D call uncertain. The CDR3 is 14 amino acids. The germline V gene encodes CDR1 MDHEN and CDR2 SYDVKM. The ends were cut back, 5 bases at V and 3 bases at J, with 10 bases in the middle. The CDR3: CASSLTAANEKLFF. CDR3 bases: TGTGCCAGCAGTCTGACGGCAGCTAATGAAAAACTGTTTTTT. Full variable domain (missing parts from reference TRBV28 and TRBJ1-4): DVKVTQSSRYLVKRTGEKVFLECVQDMDHENMFWYRQDPGLGLRLIYFSYDVKMKEKGDIPEGYSVSREKKERFSLILESASTNQTSMYLCASSLTAANEKLFFGSGTQLSVL.

This clone was counted between two and nine times. CDR3 in DNA: TGTGCCAGCAGGATGACAGGGCATGGCTACACCTTC. Translated, it gives CASRMTGHGYTF. V and J are TRBV6-5 and TRBJ1-2; 7 bases map to TRBD1. J lost 6 bases, V lost 6 bases, and 4 bases had no gene match. The CDR3 totals 12 residues. The germline V gene encodes CDR1 MNHEY and CDR2 SVGAGI.

V gene TRBV30 combines with J gene TRBJ1-4, with 8 bases that match TRBD1. From germline, CDR1 is GTSNPN and CDR2 SVGIG (reference sequence). After removal of 0 bases from V and 7 bases from J, the junction contained 7 bases not matched to a gene. The CDR3 extends over 15 amino acids. The CDR3 DNA reads as TGTGCCTGGAGTGTACCCGACAGGGGTAGTGAAAAACTGTTTTTT. This translates into CAWSVPDRGSEKLFF.